This passage covers 23 T cell receptor beta chains from one sample sequenced in a study of T cells in pancreatic ductal adenocarcinoma. No neoadjuvant therapy was given to the selected pancreatic ductal adenocarcinoma patients before their surgery. Sequencing used immunoSEQ multiplex PCR; TCRdb keeps in-frame clones, though not all of them. This sample has over 100,000 clones, with roughly 96% found just once. Sample: PBMCs. Source of these receptors: a human donor with pancreatic ductal adenocarcinoma.

The gene calls are TRBV4-3 and TRBJ2-2; D is possibly TRBD2 (6 bases). Germline assignment: CDR1 LGHNA and CDR2 YSLEER. V lost 0 bases and J lost 3, with 11 bases in between. The CDR3 totals 16 residues. The DNA for the CDR3 is TGCGCCAGCAGCCAAGATTCGGGAGAGTACACCGGGGAGCTGTTTTTT. It codes for CASSQDSGEYTGELFF.

V usage is TRBV9 and J usage is TRBJ2-2; 14 bases map to TRBD2. Germline values: CDR1 SGDLS, CDR2 YYNGEE. Germline trimming cut 6 bases from V and 3 bases from J; bases unmatched to any gene: 7. CDR3 length: 17 residues. The CDR3 loop is CASTPGGLAGDTGELFF. The CDR3 nucleotides are TGTGCCAGCACCCCAGGGGGACTAGCGGGAGACACCGGGGAGCTGTTTTTT.

This sequence joins TRBV5-1 and TRBJ2-7; D gene ambiguous. Germline CDR1 is SGHRS and CDR2 is YFSETQ. The length of the CDR3 is 14 residues. The ends were cut back, 0 bases at V and 2 bases at J, with 9 bases in the middle. The CDR3 DNA reads as TGCGCCAGCAGCTTGGGCGTAACTGCCTACGAGCAGTACTTC. It codes for CASSLGVTAYEQYF.

The J gene is TRBJ2-2, the V gene TRBV5-1; 8 nucleotides match TRBD1. Trimming cost V 1 base and J 5 bases; bases outside gene matches: 4. The CDR3 has 15 amino acids. Germline CDR1 SGHRS, CDR2 YFSETQ. The CDR3 is CASSLSDRGTGELFF. The CDR3 DNA is TGCGCCAGCAGCTTGTCTGACAGGGGTACCGGGGAGCTGTTTTTT. Full variable domain (remainder filled in from reference TRBV5-1 and TRBJ2-2): KAGVTQTPRYLIKTRGQQVTLSCSPISGHRSVSWYQQTPGQGLQFLFEYFSETQRNKGNFPGRFSGRQFSNSRSEMNVSTLELGDSALYLCASSLSDRGTGELFFGEGSRLTVL.

The rearrangement uses TRBV11-2 and TRBJ2-7, with 9 positions matching TRBD1. The CDR3 covers 14 residues. The ends lost 3 bases at V and 5 bases at J; junction bases unmatched: 5. CDR1 SGHAT and CDR2 FQNNGV come from the germline V gene. The CDR3 region has the DNA TGTGCCAGCAGCTTCGGGACAGGGAGGCACGAGCAGTACTTC. Its protein is CASSFGTGRHEQYF.

The chain is built from TRBV11-2 and TRBJ2-1, with 7 bases identical to TRBD1. CDR3 length: 13 amino acids. Trimming at V came to 3 bases and at J to 6 bases, leaving 2 bases not matched to a gene. CDR1 SGHAT and CDR2 FQNNGV come from the germline V gene. The CDR3 region is CASSFGQANEQFF. Written as DNA, the CDR3 is TGTGCCAGCAGCTTTGGACAGGCCAATGAGCAGTTCTTC.

This clone appeared a single time. The genes are TRBV19 and TRBJ1-2; a weak D match, TRBD1 (5 bases). V was clipped by 7 bases and J by 3 bases, with 15 bases between them. CDR1 is LNHDA and CDR2 is SQIVND in the germline V gene (reference sequence). This CDR3 spans 14 amino acids. The DNA for the CDR3 is TGTGCCAGTACCTGGGGCCGAGCTGACTATGGCTACACCTTC. This translates into CASTWGRADYGYTF.

V usage is TRBV11-3 and J usage is TRBJ2-1; 14 bases are shared with TRBD2. J lost 7 bases, V lost 5 bases, and 19 bases had no gene match. The CDR3 totals 20 residues. Germline CDR1 reads SGHNT; CDR2 reads YENEEA. The CDR3 sequence: CASSPGGGTGLAGAGNEQFF. The CDR3 nucleotides are TGTGCCAGCAGCCCAGGCGGGGGGACGGGACTAGCGGGAGCTGGGAATGAGCAGTTCTTC.

This clone has just a few counts. DNA for the CDR3: TGTGCTGCATCGGGGTCGGCATGCGAGCAGTACTTC. Translation gives CAASGSACEQYF. This chain joins TRBV7-7 and TRBJ2-7; possible D gene TRBD2, 5 bases. This CDR3 is 12 amino acids long. Germline loops: CDR1 SSHAT, CDR2 FNYEAQ (reference sequence).

This chain uses TRBV11-1 with TRBJ2-1; 7 bases match TRBD2. The CDR3 spans 19 residues. The V gene's germline CDR1 is SGHAT and CDR2 FQDESV (reference sequence). The V and J ends lost 5 bases and 2 bases, in that order; junction bases with no gene match: 18. This CDR3 is CASSSVGDHGRSTYNEQFF. CDR3 DNA sequence: TGTGCCAGCAGCAGTGTTGGGGACCACGGGAGGTCCACCTACAATGAGCAGTTCTTC.

CDR3 protein: CASVSWALPQYF. As DNA, the CDR3 is TGTGCCAGCGTCTCCTGGGCATTGCCGCAGTATTTT. This sequence joins TRBV5-8 and TRBJ2-3; D remains unclear. The CDR3 spans 12 residues. Per germline, CDR1 SGHTS and CDR2 YDEGEE. The V end was cut by 7 bases, the J end by 10 bases, with 16 bases between.

The V call is TRBV5-1, the J call TRBJ2-3; D may be TRBD2 (6 bases). CDR1 is SGHRS, CDR2 YFSETQ, per germline. Trimming removed 1 base from V and 0 bases from J, with 15 bases in between. CDR3 length: 17 residues. CDR3 nucleotide sequence: TGCGCCAGCAGCTTGTCCCCACTAGCAGGGAGCACAGATACGCAGTATTTT. This gives the protein CASSLSPLAGSTDTQYF.

This sequence joins TRBV5-1 and TRBJ2-3, with 7 bases lining up with TRBD1. Germline V CDR1 and CDR2: SGHRS, YFSETQ. CDR3 length: 14 amino acids. The V gene end was trimmed by 9 bases and the J gene end by 2 bases; junction bases not matched to a gene: 9. In DNA form, the CDR3 reads TGCGCCACCCACCTTGGACAGGACACAGATACGCAGTATTTT. Its protein is CATHLGQDTDTQYF.

J is TRBJ1-5 and V is TRBV28; D gene ambiguous. V was trimmed by 3 bases and J by 15 bases, leaving 18 bases between them. The CDR3 is made up of 13 amino acids. CDR1 MDHEN and CDR2 SYDVKM come from the germline V gene. CDR3 bases: TGTGCCAGCAGTTTTTCAGGACTCCAATCAGGGCATTTT. Encoded protein: CASSFSGLQSGHF.

The table lists this clone with a few counts. The V gene is TRBV6-1, the J gene TRBJ1-5, with TRBD1 matching 8 bases. CDR1 and CDR2 (germline): MNHNS, SASEGT. This CDR3 is 15 amino acids long. The V gene end was trimmed by 6 bases and the J gene end by 0 bases; junction bases not matched to a gene: 4. The CDR3 spells CASRDRVLSNQPQHF. In DNA, the CDR3 is TGTGCCAGCAGGGACAGGGTCCTTAGCAATCAGCCCCAGCATTTT.

This chain joins TRBV5-6 and TRBJ2-2; 9 bases line up with TRBD1. V shed 4 bases, J shed 7 bases, and the junction held 14 bases outside the gene matches. CDR1 and CDR2 from the germline V gene are SGHDT and YYEEEE. The CDR3 spans 17 residues. This CDR3 reads CASSTYRLDRGGGELFF. The CDR3 nucleotides read TGTGCCAGCAGCACCTACAGACTGGACAGGGGTGGCGGGGAGCTGTTTTTT.

This chain joins TRBV19 and TRBJ2-2, with 9 bases identical to TRBD2. Trimming cost V 8 bases and J 1 base; bases outside gene matches: 8. CDR3 length: 16 amino acids. CDR1 is LNHDA and CDR2 is SQIVND in the germline V gene (reference sequence). CDR3 nucleotides: TGTGCCAGTCCCCCCCCACTAGCGGGGAACACCGGGGAGCTGTTTTTT. This translates into CASPPPLAGNTGELFF. The whole variable domain, filled in from reference TRBV19 and TRBJ2-2, reads DGGITQSPKYLFRKEGQNVTLSCEQNLNHDAMYWYRQDPGQGLRLIYYSQIVNDFQKGDIAEGYSVSREKKESFPLTVTSAQKNPTAFYLCASPPPLAGNTGELFFGEGSRLTVL.

The chain links TRBV12-5 to TRBJ1-1; a possible D gene is TRBD1 (5 bases). The germline V and J ends were trimmed by 5 bases and 5 bases, with 12 bases remaining between them. Germline V gives CDR1 LGHNT, CDR2 FRNRAP. The CDR3 spans 13 residues. The CDR3 region has the DNA TGTGCTAGTGGTCGGGGGGGGGTTACTGAAGCTTTCTTT. This gives the protein CASGRGGVTEAFF.

This chain links TRBV11-2 with TRBJ2-1; TRBD2 agrees at 10 bases. The CDR3 is 15 amino acids. Trimming cost V 5 bases and J 4 bases; bases outside gene matches: 5. CDR1 is SGHAT, CDR2 FQNNGV, per germline. CDR3 DNA: TGTGCCAGCAGCACCGCTAGCGGGGGTTACAATGAGCAGTTCTTC. Encoded protein: CASSTASGGYNEQFF. Drawing the rest from reference TRBV11-2 and TRBJ2-1, the complete variable domain is EAGVAQSPRYKIIEKRQSVAFWCNPISGHATLYWYQQILGQGPKLLIQFQNNGVVDDSQLPKDRFSAERLKGVDSTLKIQPAKLEDSAVYLCASSTASGGYNEQFFGPGTRLTVL.

The chain has TRBV30 and TRBJ2-7, with TRBD2 matching over 9 bases. CDR1 is GTSNPN and CDR2 is SVGIG in the germline V gene (reference sequence). With 2 bases clipped from V and 6 bases from J, the junction kept 17 bases outside the gene matches. The CDR3 consists of 17 residues. CDR3 in amino acids: CAWSPGLAGLVGVEQYF. The CDR3, as DNA: TGTGCCTGGAGTCCGGGACTAGCAGGACTAGTGGGGGTCGAGCAGTACTTC. Drawing the rest from reference TRBV30 and TRBJ2-7, the complete variable domain is SQTIHQWPATLVQPVGSPLSLECTVEGTSNPNLYWYRQAAGRGLQLLFYSVGIGQISSEVPQNLSASRPQDRQFILSSKKLLLSDSGFYLCAWSPGLAGLVGVEQYFGPGTRLTVT.

CDR3 DNA: TGTGCCAGCAGTGAATTGAATACCCTAGGGGGGCAGTATTTT. Translation: CASSELNTLGGQYF. The rearrangement joins TRBV25-1 to TRBJ2-3; TRBD1 is a possible D gene (6 bases). V gave up 1 base and J gave up 11 bases, with 16 bases separating them. The germline V gene has CDR1 MGHDK and CDR2 SYGVNS. The CDR3 loop spans 14 amino acids.

The gene calls are TRBV9 and TRBJ1-3; 7 bases match TRBD1. V gave up 3 bases and J gave up 0 bases; unmatched junction bases: 3. The CDR3 spans 15 residues. Germline loops: CDR1 SGDLS, CDR2 YYNGEE. The CDR3 is CASSAGGSSGNTIYF. CDR3 coding DNA: TGTGCCAGCAGCGCAGGGGGGAGCTCTGGAAACACCATATATTTT.

The chain carries TRBV18 and TRBJ1-2, with D possibly being TRBD1 (6 bases). V lost 0 bases, J lost 1 base, and 6 bases lay in between. Germline lookup yields CDR1 KGHSH and CDR2 LQKENI. This CDR3 spans 14 amino acids. The CDR3 loop reads CASSPPDSNYGYTF. The CDR3 DNA reads TGTGCCAGCTCACCACCGGACAGTAACTATGGCTACACCTTC.